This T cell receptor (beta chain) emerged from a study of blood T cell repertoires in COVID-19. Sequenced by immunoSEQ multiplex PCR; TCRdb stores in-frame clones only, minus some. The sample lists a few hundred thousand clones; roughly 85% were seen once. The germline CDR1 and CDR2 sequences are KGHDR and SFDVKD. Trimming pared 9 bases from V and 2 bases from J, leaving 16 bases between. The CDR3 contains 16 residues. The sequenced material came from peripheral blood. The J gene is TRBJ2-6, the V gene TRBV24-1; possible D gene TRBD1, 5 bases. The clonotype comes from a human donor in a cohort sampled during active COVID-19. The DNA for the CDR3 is TGTGCCACCGGGCAGGGTACATATACTGGGGCCAACGTCCTGACTTTC. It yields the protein CATGQGTYTGANVLTF.